Included here is one T cell receptor beta chain sequence, with context. No antigen is known for it. Treatment given: oral pan-JAK inhibitor, 5-10 mg twice daily. This sample is drawn from a study of CD8+ T cells in alopecia areata. Study background: Tofacitinib administration to treated patients was oral, at 5 to 10 mg twice daily.

The germline CDR1 and CDR2 sequences are SQVTM and ANQGSEA. V shed 0 bases and J shed 1 base, with 1 base lying between them. The CDR3 loop spans 12 amino acids. It was cDNA, reverse transcribed from extracted RNA, that served as the sequencing template. Profiled with immunoSEQ multiplex PCR; TCRdb holds only in-frame clones, not every one. Among 100,000 to 140,000 clones listed, around 84% were seen once. Study-level findings and limits: Researchers report lesional scalp, most notably alopecia totalis/universalis, outstripped normal scalp in clonality.

Sequenced material: CD8+ T cells sorted from blood, taken at week 24, from a patient treated with tofacitinib. The sequence was obtained from a human donor with alopecia areata. The V call is TRBV29-1, the J call TRBJ1-3; D is unresolved. CDR3 sequence: CSVEDSGNTIYF. The CDR3 coding sequence is TGCAGCGTTGAAGATTCTGGAAACACCATATATTTT.